Listed here are 3 T cell receptor beta chains from one sample, sequenced in a study of relationships among human T cell subsets (dated 2010 in TCRdb). The library came from multiplex PCR. Instrument on record: 454 GS FLX. Semiquantitative ARM-PCR was used to amplify the TCR alpha and beta CDR3 regions from mRNA. In ARM-PCR, tagged nested gene-specific primers were used first, and exponential amplification was then carried out by communal superprimers. TCRdb reprocessing: public reads trimmed at Q25 with fastp, clones called with MiXCR, in-frame beta chains kept. Each entry merges the rows of one CDR3 protein and shows their most common DNA and genes. The sample table lists approximately 15,000 distinct CDR3 sequences, 50% to 75% of them with a count of one. The ten largest clones take up about 2.2% of the sample. Starting from positively selected CD4+ cells, anti-CD25 beads were used to select CD4+CD25+ regulatory T cells.

The sequencing input was Tregs sorted from blood. All receptors come from a middle-aged man in good health.

The V call is TRBV20-1, the J call TRBJ2-7; D uncertain. V was pared by 1 base and J by 2 bases, with 12 bases between. This CDR3 spans 14 amino acids. Germline CDR1 and CDR2: DFQATT and SNEGSKA (reference sequence). CDR3 residues: CSARVPQAPYEQYF. The CDR3 region has the DNA TGCAGTGCTAGAGTCCCGCAGGCCCCCTACGAGCAGTACTTC.

V gene TRBV5-1 combines with J gene TRBJ2-1; D not certain. V gave up 6 bases and J gave up 1 base, with 8 bases separating them. Germline V CDR1 and CDR2: SGHRS, YFSETQ. The CDR3 has 13 amino acids. CDR3 amino acids: CASKLGSYNEQFF. The CDR3 DNA is TGCGCCAGCAAGTTAGGTTCCTACAATGAGCAGTTCTTC.

The chain uses TRBV18 and TRBJ1-1; the D is unclear. The V end was cut by 1 base, the J end by 1 base, with 4 bases between. From germline, CDR1 is KGHSH and CDR2 LQKENI. The CDR3 is 13 amino acids. In nucleotides, the CDR3 is TGTGCCAGCTCACCACAAGGGAACACTGAAGCTTTCTTT. This gives the protein CASSPQGNTEAFF.